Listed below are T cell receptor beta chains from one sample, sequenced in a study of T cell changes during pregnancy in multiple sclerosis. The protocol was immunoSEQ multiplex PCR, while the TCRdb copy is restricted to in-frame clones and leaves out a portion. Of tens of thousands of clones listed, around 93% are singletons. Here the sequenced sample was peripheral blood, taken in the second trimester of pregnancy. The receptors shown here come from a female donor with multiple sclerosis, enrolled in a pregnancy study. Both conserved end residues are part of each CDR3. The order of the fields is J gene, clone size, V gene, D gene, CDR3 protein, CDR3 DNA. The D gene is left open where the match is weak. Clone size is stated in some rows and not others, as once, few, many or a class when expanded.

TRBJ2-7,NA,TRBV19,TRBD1,CASTTRAGGSYEQYF,TGTGCCAGTACCACTCGGGCAGGGGGCTCCTACGAGCAGTACTTC
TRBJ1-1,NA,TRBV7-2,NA,CASSDRQVNTEAFF,TGTGCCAGCAGCGACAGACAGGTTAACACTGAAGCTTTCTTT
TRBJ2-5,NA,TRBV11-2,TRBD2,CASWGGSRETQYF,TGTGCCAGTTGGGGAGGGAGTCGGGAGACCCAGTACTTC
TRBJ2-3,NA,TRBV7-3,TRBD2,CASSLLERGATDTQYF,TGTGCCAGCAGCTTATTGGAGCGGGGGGCCACAGATACGCAGTATTTT
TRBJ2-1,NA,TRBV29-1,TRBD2,CSARLAGEIYNEQFF,TGCAGCGCCCGACTAGCCGGGGAAATATACAATGAGCAGTTCTTC
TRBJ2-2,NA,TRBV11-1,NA,CASSLLGENTGELFF,TGTGCCAGCAGCTTACTAGGGGAGAACACCGGGGAGCTGTTTTTT
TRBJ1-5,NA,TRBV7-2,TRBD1,CASSWDSHNQPQHF,TGTGCCAGCAGCTGGGACAGTCACAATCAGCCCCAGCATTTT
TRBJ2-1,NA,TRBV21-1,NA,CASSKPKLEEEQFF,TGTGCCAGCAGCAAACCCAAACTGGAGGAGGAGCAGTTCTTC
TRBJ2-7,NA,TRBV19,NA,CATAGRSSYEQYF,TGTGCCACCGCGGGAAGGAGCTCCTACGAGCAGTACTTC
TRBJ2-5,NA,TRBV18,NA,CASSPLGAQETQYF,TGTGCCAGCTCACCTCTTGGGGCGCAGGAGACCCAGTACTTC
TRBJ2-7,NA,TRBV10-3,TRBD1,CAISTGTGIEQYF,TGTGCCATCAGCACCGGGACAGGGATTGAGCAGTACTTC
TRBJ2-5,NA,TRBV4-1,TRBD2,CASSRWVAGDGGETQYF,TGCGCCAGCAGCCGGTGGGTAGCGGGGGACGGCGGAGAGACCCAGTACTTC
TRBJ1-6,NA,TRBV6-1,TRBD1,CASSEARFRDRNSPLHF,TGTGCCAGCAGTGAAGCTAGGTTCCGGGACAGGAATTCACCCCTCCACTTT
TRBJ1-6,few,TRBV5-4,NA,CASSTKPRDSPLHF,TGTGCCAGCAGCACGAAGCCCCGGGATTCACCCCTCCACTTT
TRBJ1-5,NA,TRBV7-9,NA,CASSPLGDINQPQHF,TGTGCCAGCAGCCCCCTTGGGGACATCAATCAGCCCCAGCATTTT
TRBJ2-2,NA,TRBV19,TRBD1,CASSRGGGPTGELFF,TGTGCCAGTAGTCGAGGGGGCGGACCCACCGGGGAGCTGTTTTTT
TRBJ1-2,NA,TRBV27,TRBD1,CASSKTGGGLPYTF,TGTGCCAGCAGTAAGACAGGGGGCGGACTCCCCTACACCTTC
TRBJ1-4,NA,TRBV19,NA,CASSRQEINEKLFF,TGTGCCAGTAGTAGACAGGAAATTAATGAAAAACTGTTTTTT
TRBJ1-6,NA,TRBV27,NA,CASSFWTSRPHSPLHF,TGTGCCAGCAGTTTCTGGACATCCCGGCCTCATTCACCCCTCCACTTT
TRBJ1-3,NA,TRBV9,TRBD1,CASSVPGQGGGNTIYF,TGTGCCAGCAGCGTCCCGGGACAGGGAGGGGGAAACACCATATATTTT
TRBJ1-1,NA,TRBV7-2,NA,CASSLLFGTTEAFF,TGTGCCAGCAGCTTACTTTTCGGTACCACTGAAGCTTTCTTT
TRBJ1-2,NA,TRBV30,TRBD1,CAWSVQSGTGFLYGYTF,TGTGCCTGGAGTGTACAATCCGGGACAGGGTTCCTCTATGGCTACACCTTC
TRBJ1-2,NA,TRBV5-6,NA,CASSLLLVRYGYTF,TGTGCCAGCAGCTTGTTACTGGTCCGCTATGGCTACACCTTC
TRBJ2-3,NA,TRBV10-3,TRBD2,CAAARGGAVSTDTQYF,TGTGCCGCAGCCCGCGGGGGGGCAGTTAGCACAGATACGCAGTATTTT
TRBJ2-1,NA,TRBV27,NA,CATQLGPYNEQFF,TGTGCCACCCAGCTGGGGCCCTACAATGAGCAGTTCTTC
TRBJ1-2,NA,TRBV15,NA,CATSRDEIAGQRGGYTF,TGTGCCACCAGCAGAGATGAAATAGCGGGGCAAAGGGGGGGCTACACCTTC
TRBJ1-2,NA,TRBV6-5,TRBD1,CASSYVPQTGPYGYTF,TGTGCCAGCAGTTACGTCCCTCAGACAGGGCCCTATGGCTACACCTTC
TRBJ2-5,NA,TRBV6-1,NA,CASRRQGIAIETQYF,TGTGCCAGCAGACGGCAGGGGATTGCGATAGAGACCCAGTACTTC
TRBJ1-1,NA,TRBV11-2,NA,CASSSLQGVTEAFF,TGTGCCAGCAGCTCCTTACAGGGTGTCACTGAAGCTTTCTTT
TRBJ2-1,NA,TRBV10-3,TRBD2,CAITSGGAHEQFF,TGTGCCATCACGAGCGGGGGGGCACATGAGCAGTTCTTC
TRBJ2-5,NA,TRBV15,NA,CATSRDNAVQETQYF,TGTGCCACCAGCAGAGACAATGCGGTACAAGAGACCCAGTACTTC
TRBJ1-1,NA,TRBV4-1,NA,CASSQRGSGNTEAFF,TGCGCCAGCAGCCAACGGGGGAGCGGGAACACTGAAGCTTTCTTT
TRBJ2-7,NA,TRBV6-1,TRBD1,CASTGGIFYEQYF,TGTGCCAGCACAGGGGGCATCTTCTACGAGCAGTACTTC
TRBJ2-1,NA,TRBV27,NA,CASSSRDYRNEQFF,TGTGCCAGCAGTTCGCGAGATTACAGGAATGAGCAGTTCTTC
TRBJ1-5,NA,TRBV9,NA,CASSVDREESQPQHF,TGTGCCAGCAGCGTAGACAGGGAAGAATCCCAGCCCCAGCATTTT
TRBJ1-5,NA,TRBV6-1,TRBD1,CASSAGGSNQPQHF,TGTGCCAGCAGTGCAGGGGGCTCGAATCAGCCCCAGCATTTT
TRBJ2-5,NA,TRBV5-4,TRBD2,CASSQDSGRNQETQYF,TGTGCCAGCAGCCAGGATAGCGGGAGGAATCAAGAGACCCAGTACTTC
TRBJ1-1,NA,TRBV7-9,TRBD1,CASSPTGTANTEAFF,TGTGCCAGCAGTCCTACCGGGACAGCGAACACTGAAGCTTTCTTT
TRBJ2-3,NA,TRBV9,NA,CASSVDRESTDTQYF,TGTGCCAGCAGCGTAGACAGGGAGAGCACAGATACGCAGTATTTT
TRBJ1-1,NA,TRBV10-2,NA,CASSESHGAGAFF,TGCGCCAGCAGTGAGTCTCACGGCGCGGGAGCTTTCTTT
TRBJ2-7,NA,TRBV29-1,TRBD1,CSGTGGNSYEQYF,TGCAGCGGGACAGGGGGAAACTCCTACGAGCAGTACTTC
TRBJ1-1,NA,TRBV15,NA,CATSWPNPRTVRDTEAFF,TGTGCCACCAGTTGGCCTAATCCTCGGACAGTTCGGGACACTGAAGCTTTCTTT
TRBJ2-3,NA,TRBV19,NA,CASSPGSSFFITDTQYF,TGTGCCAGTAGCCCAGGCAGCAGCTTTTTTATCACAGATACGCAGTATTTT
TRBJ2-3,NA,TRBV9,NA,CASSVGVASTDTQYF,TGTGCCAGCAGCGTAGGAGTAGCGAGCACAGATACGCAGTATTTT
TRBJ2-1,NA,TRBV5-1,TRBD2,CASSPGGGYEQFF,TGCGCCAGCAGCCCCGGGGGAGGGTATGAGCAGTTCTTC
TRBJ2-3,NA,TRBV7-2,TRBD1,CASSPDRGDTQYF,TGTGCCAGCAGCCCCGACAGGGGGGATACGCAGTATTTT
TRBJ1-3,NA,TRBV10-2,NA,CASSEEGPGNTIYF,TGCGCCAGCAGTGAGGAGGGTCCTGGAAACACCATATATTTT
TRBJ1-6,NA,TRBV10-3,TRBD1,CAISEVGTGYNSPLHF,TGTGCCATCAGTGAGGTCGGGACAGGGTATAATTCACCCCTCCACTTT